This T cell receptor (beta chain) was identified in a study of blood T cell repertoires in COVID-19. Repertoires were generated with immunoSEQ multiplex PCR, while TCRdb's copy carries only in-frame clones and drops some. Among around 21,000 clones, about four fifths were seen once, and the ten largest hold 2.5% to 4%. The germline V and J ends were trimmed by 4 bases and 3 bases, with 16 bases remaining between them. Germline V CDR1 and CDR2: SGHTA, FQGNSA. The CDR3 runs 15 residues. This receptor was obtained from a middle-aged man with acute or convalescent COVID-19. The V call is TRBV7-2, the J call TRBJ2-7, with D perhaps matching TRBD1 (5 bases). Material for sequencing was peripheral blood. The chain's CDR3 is CASSYVSTANYEQYF. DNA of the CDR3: TGTGCCAGCAGCTACGTGTCGACAGCGAACTACGAGCAGTACTTC.